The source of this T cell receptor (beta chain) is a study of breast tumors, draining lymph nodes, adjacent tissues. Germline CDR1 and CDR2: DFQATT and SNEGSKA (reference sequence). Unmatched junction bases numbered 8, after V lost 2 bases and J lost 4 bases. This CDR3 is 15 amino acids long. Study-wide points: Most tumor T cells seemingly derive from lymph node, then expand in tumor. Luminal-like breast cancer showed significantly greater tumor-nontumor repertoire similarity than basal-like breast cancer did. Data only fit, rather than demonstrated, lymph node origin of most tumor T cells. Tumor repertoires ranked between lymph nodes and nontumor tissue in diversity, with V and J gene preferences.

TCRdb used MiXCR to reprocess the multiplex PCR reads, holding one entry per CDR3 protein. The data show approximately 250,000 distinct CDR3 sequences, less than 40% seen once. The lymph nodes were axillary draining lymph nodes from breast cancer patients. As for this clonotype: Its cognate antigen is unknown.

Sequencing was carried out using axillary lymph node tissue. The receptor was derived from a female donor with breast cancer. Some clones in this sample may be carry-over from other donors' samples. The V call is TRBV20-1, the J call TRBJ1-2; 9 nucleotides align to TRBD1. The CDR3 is CSARPPTGGSYGYTF. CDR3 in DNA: TGCAGTGCTAGACCTCCGACAGGGGGGTCCTATGGCTACACCTTC.